This T cell receptor (beta chain) was captured in a study of T cells after posttransplantation cyclophosphamide. General study points: Tissue-infiltrating T cells from skin or gut overlapped little with blood T cells. Later blood repertoires were often dominated by clones from the donor CD8+ memory compartment.

Peripheral blood was collected from the related graft donor on the marrow donation day. Using immunoSEQ multiplex PCR, the repertoire was profiled, and TCRdb retains in-frame clones only, with some absent. The sample lists over 35,000 clones, none appearing once, the ten largest making up about 2.3%. From germline, CDR1 is KGHSH and CDR2 LQKENI. J gave up 0 bases and V 3 bases, and 19 bases lay outside the gene matches. The CDR3 extends over 20 amino acids. This clone was picked up many times. Its specificity is unknown. The receptor was isolated from a man aged 40-55 years in good health, CMV-negative, and a related stem cell transplant donor. The sample comprised PBMCs. The V gene is TRBV18, the J gene TRBJ1-2; 7 bases are a match to TRBD1. The CDR3: CASSPRGGHRNLTSNYGYTF. The CDR3 region has the DNA TGTGCCAGCTCACCTCGAGGGGGCCACCGGAATCTGACGTCTAACTATGGCTACACCTTC.